This entry features one T cell receptor beta chain sequence. These data are taken from a study of radiotherapy plus CTLA-4 blockade in lung cancer. TCRdb's copy holds only in-frame clones and misses some; the assay was immunoSEQ multiplex PCR. Counted here are about 98,000 clones, 82% occurring once; the ten biggest clones make up 3% to 3.5%. Trimming removed 6 bases from V and 5 bases from J; junction bases left unmatched: 7. The CDR3 spans 14 residues. CDR1 and CDR2 (germline): SGHVS, FQNEAQ. The origin of this receptor is a human donor with non-small cell lung cancer who had a partial response to radiotherapy plus ipilimumab. Source: peripheral blood, taken from a patient treated with radiotherapy plus ipilimumab. The chain uses TRBV7-8 and TRBJ1-1; 9 nucleotides line up with TRBD1. CDR3 residues: CASRPTGGVTEAFF. The CDR3 region has the DNA TGTGCCAGCAGGCCGACAGGGGGTGTGACTGAAGCTTTCTTT. Based on the CDR3 plus reference TRBV7-8 and TRBJ1-1, the full variable domain is GAGVSQSPRYKVAKRGQDVALRCDPISGHVSLFWYQQALGQGPEFLTYFQNEAQLDKSGLPSDRFFAERPEGSVSTLKIQRTQQEDSAVYLCASRPTGGVTEAFFGQGTRLTVV.